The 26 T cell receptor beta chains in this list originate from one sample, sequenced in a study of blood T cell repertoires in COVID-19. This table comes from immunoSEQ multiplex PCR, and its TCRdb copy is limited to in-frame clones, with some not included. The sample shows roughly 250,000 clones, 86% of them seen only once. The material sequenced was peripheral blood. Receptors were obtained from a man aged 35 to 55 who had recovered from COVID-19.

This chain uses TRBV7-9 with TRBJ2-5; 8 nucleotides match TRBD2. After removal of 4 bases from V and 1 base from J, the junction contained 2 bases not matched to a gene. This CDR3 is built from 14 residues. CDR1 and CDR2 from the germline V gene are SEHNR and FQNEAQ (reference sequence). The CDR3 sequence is CASSYRGGQETQYF. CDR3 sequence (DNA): TGTGCCAGCAGCTATCGGGGGGGCCAAGAGACCCAGTACTTC.

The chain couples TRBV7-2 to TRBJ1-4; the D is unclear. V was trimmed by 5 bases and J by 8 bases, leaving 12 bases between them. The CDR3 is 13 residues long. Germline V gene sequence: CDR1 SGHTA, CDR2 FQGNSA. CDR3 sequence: CASSRTGREKLFF. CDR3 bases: TGTGCCAGCAGCCGGACTGGGAGGGAAAAACTGTTTTTT.

CDR3 in DNA: TGTGCCAGCAGCCTACGCCCCAGGGCGGGGGGGACAGATACGCAGTATTTT. Protein: CASSLRPRAGGTDTQYF. The chain combines TRBV7-6 with TRBJ2-3, with 9 nucleotides matching TRBD2. V trimming: 5 bases; J trimming: 3 bases; junction bases outside the gene matches: 12. CDR3 length: 17 residues. Germline V CDR1 and CDR2: SGHVS, FNYEAQ.

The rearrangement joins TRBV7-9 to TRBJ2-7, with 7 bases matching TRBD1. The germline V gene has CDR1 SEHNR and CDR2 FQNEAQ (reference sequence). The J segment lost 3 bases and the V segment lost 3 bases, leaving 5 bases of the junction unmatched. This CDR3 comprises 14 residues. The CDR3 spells CASSFQGVDYEQYF. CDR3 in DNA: TGTGCCAGCAGCTTTCAGGGGGTGGACTACGAGCAGTACTTC.

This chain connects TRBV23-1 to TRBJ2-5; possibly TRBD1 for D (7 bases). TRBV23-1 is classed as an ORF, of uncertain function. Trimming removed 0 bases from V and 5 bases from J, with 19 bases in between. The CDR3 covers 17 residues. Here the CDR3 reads CASSQSVPRSGGETQYF. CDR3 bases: TGCGCCAGCAGTCAATCTGTGCCTCGCTCAGGGGGGGAGACCCAGTACTTC.

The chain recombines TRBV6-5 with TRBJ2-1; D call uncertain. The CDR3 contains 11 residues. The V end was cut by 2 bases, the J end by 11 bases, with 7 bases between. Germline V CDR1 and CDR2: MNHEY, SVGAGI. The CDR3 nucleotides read TGTGCCAGCAGTTACAACAGTAAGCAGTTCTTC. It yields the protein CASSYNSKQFF.

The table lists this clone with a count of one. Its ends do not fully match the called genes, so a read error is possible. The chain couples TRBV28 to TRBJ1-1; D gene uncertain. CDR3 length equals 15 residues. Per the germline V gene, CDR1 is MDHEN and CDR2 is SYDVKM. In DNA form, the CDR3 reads TGTGCCAGCAGTTTCCTCCCGGCGGGGAACCCTGAAGCTTTCTTT. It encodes CASSFLPAGNPEAFF.

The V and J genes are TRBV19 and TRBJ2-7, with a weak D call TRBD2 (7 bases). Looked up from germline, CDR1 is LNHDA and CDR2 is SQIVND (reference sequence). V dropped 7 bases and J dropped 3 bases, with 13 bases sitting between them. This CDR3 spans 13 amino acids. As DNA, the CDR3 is TGTGCCAGTATGGGGGGGCTAGGCTACGAGCAGTACTTC. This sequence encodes CASMGGLGYEQYF.

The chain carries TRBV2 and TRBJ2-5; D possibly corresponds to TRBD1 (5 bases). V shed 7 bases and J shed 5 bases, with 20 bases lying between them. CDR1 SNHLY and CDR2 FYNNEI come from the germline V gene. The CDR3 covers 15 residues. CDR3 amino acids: CASTLALLKGETQYF. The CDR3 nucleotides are TGTGCCAGCACCCTGGCCCTCCTTAAGGGGGAGACCCAGTACTTC.

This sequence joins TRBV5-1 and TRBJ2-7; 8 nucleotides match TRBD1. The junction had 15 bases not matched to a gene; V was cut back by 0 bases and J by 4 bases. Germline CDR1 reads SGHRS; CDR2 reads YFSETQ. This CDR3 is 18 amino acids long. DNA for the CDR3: TGCGCCAGCAGCTTGGGGTGGGAGATCGGGACAGGACGATACGAGCAGTACTTC. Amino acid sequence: CASSLGWEIGTGRYEQYF.

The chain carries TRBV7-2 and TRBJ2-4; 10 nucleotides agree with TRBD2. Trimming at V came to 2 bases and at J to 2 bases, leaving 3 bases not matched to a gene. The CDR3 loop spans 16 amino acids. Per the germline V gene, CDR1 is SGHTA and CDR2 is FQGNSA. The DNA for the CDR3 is TGTGCCAGCAGCTTAATAGCGGGGGGCTCCAAAAACATTCAGTACTTC. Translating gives CASSLIAGGSKNIQYF.

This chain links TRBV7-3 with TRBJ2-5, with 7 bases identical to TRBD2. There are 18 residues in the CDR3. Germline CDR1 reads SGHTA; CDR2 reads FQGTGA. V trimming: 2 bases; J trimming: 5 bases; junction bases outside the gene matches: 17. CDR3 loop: CASSLDPPGLGNVETQYF. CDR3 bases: TGTGCCAGCAGCTTAGACCCCCCAGGACTAGGAAATGTGGAGACCCAGTACTTC. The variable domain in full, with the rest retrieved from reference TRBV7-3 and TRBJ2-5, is GAGVSQTPSNKVTEKGKYVELRCDPISGHTALYWYRQSLGQGPEFLIYFQGTGAADDSGLPNDRFFAVRPEGSVSTLKIQRTERGDSAVYLCASSLDPPGLGNVETQYFGPGTRLLVL.

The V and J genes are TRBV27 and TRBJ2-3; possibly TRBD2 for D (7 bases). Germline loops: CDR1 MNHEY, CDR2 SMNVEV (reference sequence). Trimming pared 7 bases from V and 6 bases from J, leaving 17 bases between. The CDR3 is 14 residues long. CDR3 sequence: CASKRGGRWDTQYF. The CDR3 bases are TGTGCCAGCAAAAGGGGGGGCAGATGGGATACGCAGTATTTT.

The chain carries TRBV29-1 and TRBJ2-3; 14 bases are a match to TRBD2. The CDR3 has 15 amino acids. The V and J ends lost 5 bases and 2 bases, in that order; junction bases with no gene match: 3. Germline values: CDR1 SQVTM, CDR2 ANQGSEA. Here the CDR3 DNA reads TGCAGCGTTACGGGACTAGCGGGGGCCACAGATACGCAGTATTTT. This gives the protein CSVTGLAGATDTQYF.

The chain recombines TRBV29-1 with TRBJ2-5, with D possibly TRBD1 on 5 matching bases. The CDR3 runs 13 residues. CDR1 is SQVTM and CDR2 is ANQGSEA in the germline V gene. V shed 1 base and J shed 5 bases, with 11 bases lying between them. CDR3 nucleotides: TGCAGCGTTGAAGCAGGCCCAGGGGAGACCCAGTACTTC. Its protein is CSVEAGPGETQYF.

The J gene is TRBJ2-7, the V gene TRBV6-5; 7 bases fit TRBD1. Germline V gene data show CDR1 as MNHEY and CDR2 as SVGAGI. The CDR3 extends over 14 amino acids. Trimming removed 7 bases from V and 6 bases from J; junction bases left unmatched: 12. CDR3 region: CASTRRQGVFEQYF. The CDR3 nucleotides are TGTGCCAGCACCAGAAGACAGGGTGTTTTCGAGCAGTACTTC.

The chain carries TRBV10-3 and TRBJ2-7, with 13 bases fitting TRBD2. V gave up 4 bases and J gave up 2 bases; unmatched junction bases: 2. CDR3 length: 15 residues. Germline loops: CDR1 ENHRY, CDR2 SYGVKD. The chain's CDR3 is CAISVTSGGAYEQYF. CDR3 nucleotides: TGTGCCATCAGTGTCACTAGCGGGGGGGCCTACGAGCAGTACTTC.

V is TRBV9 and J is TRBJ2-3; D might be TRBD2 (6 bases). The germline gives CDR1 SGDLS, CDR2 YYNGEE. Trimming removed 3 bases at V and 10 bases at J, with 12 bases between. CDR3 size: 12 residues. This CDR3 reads CASSAGESAQYF. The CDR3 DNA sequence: TGTGCCAGCAGCGCGGGGGAATCGGCGCAGTATTTT.

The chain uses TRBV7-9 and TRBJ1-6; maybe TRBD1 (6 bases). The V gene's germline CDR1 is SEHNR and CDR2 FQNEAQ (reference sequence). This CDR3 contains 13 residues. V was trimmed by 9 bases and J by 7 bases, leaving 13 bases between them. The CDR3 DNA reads TGTGCCAGTGGTGGGGACATCAATTCACCCCTCCACTTT. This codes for CASGGDINSPLHF. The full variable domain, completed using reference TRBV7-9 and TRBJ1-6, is DTGVSQNPRHKITKRGQNVTFRCDPISEHNRLYWYRQTLGQGPEFLTYFQNEAQLEKSRLLSDRFSAERPKGSFSTLEIQRTEQGDSAMYLCASGGDINSPLHFGNGTRLTVT.

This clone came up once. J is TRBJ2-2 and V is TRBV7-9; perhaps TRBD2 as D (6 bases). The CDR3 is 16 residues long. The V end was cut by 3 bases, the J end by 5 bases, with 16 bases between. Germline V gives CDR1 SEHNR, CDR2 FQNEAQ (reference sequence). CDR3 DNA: TGTGCCAGCAGCTTCCTACTAGCCCTCAGGACCGGGGAGCTGTTTTTT. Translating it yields CASSFLLALRTGELFF.

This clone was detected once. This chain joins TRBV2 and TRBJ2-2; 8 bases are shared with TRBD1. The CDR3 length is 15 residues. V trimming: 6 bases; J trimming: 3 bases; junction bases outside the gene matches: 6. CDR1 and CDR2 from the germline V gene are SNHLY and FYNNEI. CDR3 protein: CASSFGQGYTGELFF. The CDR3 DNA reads TGTGCCAGCAGCTTCGGACAGGGTTACACCGGGGAGCTGTTTTTT.

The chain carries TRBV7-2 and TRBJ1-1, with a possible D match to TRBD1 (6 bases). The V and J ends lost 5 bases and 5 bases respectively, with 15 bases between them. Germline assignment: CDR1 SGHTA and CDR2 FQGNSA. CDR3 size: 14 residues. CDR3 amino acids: CASSVGTSKTEAFF. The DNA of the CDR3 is TGTGCCAGCAGCGTCGGGACATCAAAAACTGAAGCTTTCTTT.

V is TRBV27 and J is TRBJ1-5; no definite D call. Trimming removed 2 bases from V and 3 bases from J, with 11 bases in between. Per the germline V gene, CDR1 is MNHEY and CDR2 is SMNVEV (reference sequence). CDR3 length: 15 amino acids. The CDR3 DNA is TGTGCCAGCAGTTTAATCGGGGTTATCAATCAGCCCCAGCATTTT. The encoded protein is CASSLIGVINQPQHF.

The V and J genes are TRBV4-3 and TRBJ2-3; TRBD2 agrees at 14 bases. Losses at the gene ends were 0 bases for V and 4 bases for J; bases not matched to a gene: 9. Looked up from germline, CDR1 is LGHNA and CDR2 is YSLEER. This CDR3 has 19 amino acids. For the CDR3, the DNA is TGCGCCAGCAGCCAAGAAATTCCGACTAGCGGGAGGGCCCCAGATACGCAGTATTTT. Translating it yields CASSQEIPTSGRAPDTQYF.

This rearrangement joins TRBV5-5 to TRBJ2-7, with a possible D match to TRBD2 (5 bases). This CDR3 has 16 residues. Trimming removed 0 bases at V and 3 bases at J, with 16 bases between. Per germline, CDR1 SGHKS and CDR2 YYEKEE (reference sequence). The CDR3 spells CASSLAAGIVGYEQYF. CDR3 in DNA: TGTGCCAGCAGCTTGGCCGCCGGGATCGTTGGCTACGAGCAGTACTTC.

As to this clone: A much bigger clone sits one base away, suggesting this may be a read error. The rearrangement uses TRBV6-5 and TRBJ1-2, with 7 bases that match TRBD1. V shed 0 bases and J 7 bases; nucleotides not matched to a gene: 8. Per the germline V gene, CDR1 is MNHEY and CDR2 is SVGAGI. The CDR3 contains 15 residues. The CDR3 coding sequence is TGTGCCAGCAGTTACTCCCTTAACAGGGGACCTGGCTACACCTTC. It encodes CASSYSLNRGPGYTF.